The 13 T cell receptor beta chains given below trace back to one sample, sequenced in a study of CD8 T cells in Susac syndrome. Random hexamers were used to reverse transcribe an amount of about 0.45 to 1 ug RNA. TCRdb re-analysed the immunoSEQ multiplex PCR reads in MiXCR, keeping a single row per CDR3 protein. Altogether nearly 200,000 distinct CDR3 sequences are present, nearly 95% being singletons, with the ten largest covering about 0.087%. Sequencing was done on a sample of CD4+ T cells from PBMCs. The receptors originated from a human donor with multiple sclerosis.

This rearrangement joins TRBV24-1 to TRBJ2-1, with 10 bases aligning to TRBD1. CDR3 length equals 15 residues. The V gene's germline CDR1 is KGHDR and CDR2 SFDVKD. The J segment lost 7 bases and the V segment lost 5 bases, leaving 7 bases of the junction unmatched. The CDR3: CATSGGQGGWNEQFF. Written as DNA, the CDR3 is TGTGCCACCAGTGGAGGACAGGGGGGGTGGAATGAGCAGTTCTTC.

The CDR3 is CASSQVGVAKNIQYF. The DNA of the CDR3 is TGCGCCAGCAGCCAAGTTGGAGTAGCCAAAAACATTCAGTACTTC. The chain employs TRBV4-1 and TRBJ2-4, with D hard to call. Per the germline V gene, CDR1 is MGHRA and CDR2 is YSYEKL. V shed 1 base and J shed 0 bases, with 7 bases lying between them. The CDR3 consists of 15 residues.

The CDR3 loop is CSARDGGNTEAFF. The CDR3 DNA is TGCAGTGCTAGAGATGGGGGGAACACTGAAGCTTTCTTT. The chain joins TRBV20-1 to TRBJ1-1; D perhaps matches TRBD1 (5 bases). The germline CDR1 and CDR2 sequences are DFQATT and SNEGSKA (reference sequence). This CDR3 contains 13 residues. Trimming took off 0 bases at V and 1 base at J, with 6 bases between the two ends.

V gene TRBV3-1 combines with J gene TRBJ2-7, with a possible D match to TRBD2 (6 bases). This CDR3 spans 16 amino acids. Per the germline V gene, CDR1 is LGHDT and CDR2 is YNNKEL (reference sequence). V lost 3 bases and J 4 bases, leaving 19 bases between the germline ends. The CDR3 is CASSQTVGGFGYEQYF. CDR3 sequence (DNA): TGTGCCAGCAGCCAGACCGTGGGGGGATTCGGGTACGAGCAGTACTTC.

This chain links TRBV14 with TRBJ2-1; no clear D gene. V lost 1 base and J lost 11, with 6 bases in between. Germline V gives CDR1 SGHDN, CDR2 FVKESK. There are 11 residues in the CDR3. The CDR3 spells CASSQVGQQFF. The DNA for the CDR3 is TGTGCCAGCAGCCAAGTTGGACAGCAGTTCTTC.

The CDR3 protein is CASGNQGGEQYF. The CDR3 region has the DNA TGTGCCAGCGGAAACCAAGGGGGAGAGCAGTACTTC. The chain combines TRBV2 with TRBJ2-7; a weak D match, TRBD1 (6 bases). Trimming removed 8 bases from V and 7 bases from J, with 15 bases in between. CDR3 length: 12 residues. Looked up from germline, CDR1 is SNHLY and CDR2 is FYNNEI.

The CDR3 is CASKDRGAYNEQFF. The CDR3 nucleotides are TGTGCCAGTAAGGACAGGGGGGCCTACAATGAGCAGTTCTTC. This sequence joins TRBV19 and TRBJ2-1, with 10 bases fitting TRBD1. After removal of 7 bases from V and 2 bases from J, the junction contained 2 bases not matched to a gene. Germline V gene sequence: CDR1 LNHDA, CDR2 SQIVND (reference sequence). CDR3 length: 14 residues.

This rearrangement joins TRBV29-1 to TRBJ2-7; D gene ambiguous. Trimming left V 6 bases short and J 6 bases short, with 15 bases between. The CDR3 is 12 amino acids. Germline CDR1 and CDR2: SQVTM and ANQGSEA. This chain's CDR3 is CSVDHGPTEQYF. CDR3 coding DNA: TGCAGCGTCGATCACGGCCCCACCGAGCAGTACTTC.

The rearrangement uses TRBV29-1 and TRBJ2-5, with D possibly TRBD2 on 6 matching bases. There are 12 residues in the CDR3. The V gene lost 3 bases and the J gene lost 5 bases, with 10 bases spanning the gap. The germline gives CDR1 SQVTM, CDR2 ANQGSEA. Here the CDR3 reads CSVDLAAETQYF. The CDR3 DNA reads TGCAGCGTTGACTTAGCGGCCGAGACCCAGTACTTC.

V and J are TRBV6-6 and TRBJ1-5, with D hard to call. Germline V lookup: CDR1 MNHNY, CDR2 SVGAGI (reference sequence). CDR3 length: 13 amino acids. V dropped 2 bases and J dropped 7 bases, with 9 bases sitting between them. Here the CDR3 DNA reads TGTGCCAGCAGTTACGTGAGGGTCCAGCCCCAGCATTTT. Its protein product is CASSYVRVQPQHF.

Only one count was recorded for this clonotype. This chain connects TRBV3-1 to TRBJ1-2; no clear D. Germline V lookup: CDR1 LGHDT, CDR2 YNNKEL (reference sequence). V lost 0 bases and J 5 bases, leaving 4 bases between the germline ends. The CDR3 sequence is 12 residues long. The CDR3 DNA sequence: TGTGCCAGCAGCCAAGACTGGTATGGCTACACCTTC. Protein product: CASSQDWYGYTF.

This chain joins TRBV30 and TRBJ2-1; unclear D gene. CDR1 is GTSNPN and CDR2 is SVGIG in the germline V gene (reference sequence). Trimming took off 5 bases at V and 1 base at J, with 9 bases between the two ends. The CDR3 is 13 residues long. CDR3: CAWAVASYNEQFF. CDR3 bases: TGTGCCTGGGCTGTGGCGTCCTACAATGAGCAGTTCTTC. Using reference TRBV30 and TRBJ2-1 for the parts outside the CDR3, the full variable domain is SQTIHQWPATLVQPVGSPLSLECTVEGTSNPNLYWYRQAAGRGLQLLFYSVGIGQISSEVPQNLSASRPQDRQFILSSKKLLLSDSGFYLCAWAVASYNEQFFGPGTRLTVL.

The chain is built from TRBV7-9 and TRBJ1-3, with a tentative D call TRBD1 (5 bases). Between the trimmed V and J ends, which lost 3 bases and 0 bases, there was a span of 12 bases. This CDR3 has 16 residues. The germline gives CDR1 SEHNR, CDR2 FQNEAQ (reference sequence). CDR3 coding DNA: TGTGCCAGCAGCTTTTCCCTGACAGCCTCTGGAAACACCATATATTTT. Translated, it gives CASSFSLTASGNTIYF.